The TCR beta chain under discussion was sequenced for a study of T cell responses to AZD1222 COVID-19 vaccine. This table comes from immunoSEQ multiplex PCR, and its TCRdb copy is limited to in-frame clones, with some not included. This sample yields about 140,000 clones, of which about 90% are seen a single time; more than 3.5% belongs to the top ten. Per germline, CDR1 DFQATT and CDR2 SNEGSKA (reference sequence). This CDR3 contains 14 residues. V lost 6 bases and J 4 bases, leaving 13 bases between the germline ends. This sequence joins TRBV20-1 and TRBJ2-6; the D call may be TRBD1 or TRBD2 (6 bases each). The clonotype was recovered from an adult in good health. The specimen comprised peripheral blood, sampled on day 0 of AZD1222 vaccination. This CDR3 reads CSASRGLGANVLTF. The CDR3 DNA follows: TGCAGTGCAAGTCGGGGGCTCGGGGCCAACGTCCTGACTTTC.